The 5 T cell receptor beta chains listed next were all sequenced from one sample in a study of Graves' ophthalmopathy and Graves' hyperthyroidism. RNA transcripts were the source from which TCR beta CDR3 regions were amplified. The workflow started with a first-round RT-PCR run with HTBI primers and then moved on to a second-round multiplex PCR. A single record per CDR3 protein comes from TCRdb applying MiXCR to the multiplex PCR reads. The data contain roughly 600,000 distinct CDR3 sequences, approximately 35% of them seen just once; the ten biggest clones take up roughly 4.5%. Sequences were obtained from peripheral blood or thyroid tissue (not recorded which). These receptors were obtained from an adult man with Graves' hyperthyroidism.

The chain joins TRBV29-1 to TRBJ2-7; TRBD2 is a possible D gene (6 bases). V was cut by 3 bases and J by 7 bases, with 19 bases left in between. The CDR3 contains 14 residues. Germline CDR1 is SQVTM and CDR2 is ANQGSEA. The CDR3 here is CSVEGRDSYNEQYF. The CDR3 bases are TGCAGCGTTGAGGGCAGGGACTCCTACAATGAGCAGTACTTC.

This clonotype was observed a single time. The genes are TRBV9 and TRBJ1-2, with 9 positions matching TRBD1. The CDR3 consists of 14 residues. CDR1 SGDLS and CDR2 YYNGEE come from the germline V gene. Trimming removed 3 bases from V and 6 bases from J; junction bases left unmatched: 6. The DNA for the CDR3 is TGTGCCAGCAGCGACATTGGGACAGGGAATGGCTACACCTTC. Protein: CASSDIGTGNGYTF.

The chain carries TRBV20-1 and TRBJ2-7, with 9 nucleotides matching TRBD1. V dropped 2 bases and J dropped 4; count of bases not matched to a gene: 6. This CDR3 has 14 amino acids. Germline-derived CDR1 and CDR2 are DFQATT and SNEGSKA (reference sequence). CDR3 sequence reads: CSARKGQGFYEQYF. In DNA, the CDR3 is TGCAGTGCTAGAAAGGGACAGGGATTTTACGAGCAGTACTTC.

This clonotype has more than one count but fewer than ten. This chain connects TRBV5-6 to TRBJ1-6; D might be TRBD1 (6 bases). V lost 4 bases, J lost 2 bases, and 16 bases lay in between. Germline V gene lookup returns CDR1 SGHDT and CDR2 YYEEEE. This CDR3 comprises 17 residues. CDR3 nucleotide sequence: TGTGCCAGCAGCCGCCGTAGGGGGGAAGCCTATAATTCACCCCTCCACTTT. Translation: CASSRRRGEAYNSPLHF. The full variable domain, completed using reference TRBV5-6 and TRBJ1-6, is DAGVTQSPTHLIKTRGQQVTLRCSPKSGHDTVSWYQQALGQGPQFIFQYYEEEERQRGNFPDRFSGHQFPNYSSELNVNALLLGDSALYLCASSRRRGEAYNSPLHFGNGTRLTVT.

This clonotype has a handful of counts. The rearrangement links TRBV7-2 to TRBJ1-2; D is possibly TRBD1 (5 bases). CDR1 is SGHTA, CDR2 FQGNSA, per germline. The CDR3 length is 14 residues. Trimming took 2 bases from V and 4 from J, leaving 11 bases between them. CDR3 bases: TGTGCCAGCAGCTTATTTGGGGGGATCTATGGCTACACCTTC. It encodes CASSLFGGIYGYTF.